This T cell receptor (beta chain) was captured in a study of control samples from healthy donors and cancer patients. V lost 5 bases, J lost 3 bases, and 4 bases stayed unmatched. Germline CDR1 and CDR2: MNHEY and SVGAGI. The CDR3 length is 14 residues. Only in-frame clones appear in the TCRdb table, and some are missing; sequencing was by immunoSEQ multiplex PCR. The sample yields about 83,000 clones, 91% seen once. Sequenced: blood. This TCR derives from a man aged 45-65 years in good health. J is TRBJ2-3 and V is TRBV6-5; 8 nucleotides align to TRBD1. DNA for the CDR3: TGTGCCAGCAGTCCCTGGGACAGGACAGATACGCAGTATTTT. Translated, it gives CASSPWDRTDTQYF.